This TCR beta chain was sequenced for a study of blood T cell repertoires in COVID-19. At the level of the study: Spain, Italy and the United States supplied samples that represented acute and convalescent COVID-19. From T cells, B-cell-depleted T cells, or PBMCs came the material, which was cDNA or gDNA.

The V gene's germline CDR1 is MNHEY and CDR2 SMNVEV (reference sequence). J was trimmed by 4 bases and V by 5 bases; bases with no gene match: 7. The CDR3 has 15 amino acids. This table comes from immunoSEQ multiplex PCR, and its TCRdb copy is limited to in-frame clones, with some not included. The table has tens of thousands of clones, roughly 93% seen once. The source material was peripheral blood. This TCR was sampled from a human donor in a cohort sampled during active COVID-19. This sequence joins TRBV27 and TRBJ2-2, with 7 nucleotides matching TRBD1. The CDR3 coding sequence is TGTGCCAGCAGTGCTTTCCGGGACAGCACCGGGGAGCTGTTTTTT. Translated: CASSAFRDSTGELFF.